These 22 T cell receptor beta chains share one sample of origin, sequenced in a study of OX40 agonist ivuxolimab in advanced cancers. Here immunoSEQ multiplex PCR was the method, and the copy in TCRdb shows in-frame clones only, minus some. Altogether more than 80,000 clones are present, approximately 94% being singletons, with the ten largest covering around 2.5%. The sample in question was CD4+ or CD8+ T cells sorted from blood, obtained in a trial of the OX40 agonist ivuxolimab. The origin of the receptors is an adult with an advanced solid tumor such as melanoma, head and neck, liver or kidney cancer.

The V gene is TRBV19, the J gene TRBJ1-4; D may be TRBD1 (5 bases). Trimming shortened V by 2 bases and J by 0 bases, and 19 bases separated the two germline ends. Germline CDR1 LNHDA, CDR2 SQIVND (reference sequence). This CDR3 has 19 residues. In DNA, the CDR3 is TGTGCCAGTAGTATAAGGGCCAGGGCACACCTCCCAACTAATGAAAAACTGTTTTTT. This sequence encodes CASSIRARAHLPTNEKLFF.

For the CDR3, the DNA is TGTGCCAGCAGCCGGAACGCCTGGGGTTACAATGAGCAGTTCTTC. Translated, it gives CASSRNAWGYNEQFF. The chain links TRBV5-6 to TRBJ2-1, with D unclear. The CDR3 has 15 residues. The V and J ends lost 4 bases and 4 bases respectively, with 15 bases between them. Germline V gene lookup returns CDR1 SGHDT and CDR2 YYEEEE.

The chain couples TRBV4-1 to TRBJ1-2; possibly TRBD1 for D (5 bases). The germline V gene has CDR1 MGHRA and CDR2 YSYEKL. This CDR3 region has 12 residues. The V end lost 4 bases, the J end lost 6 bases, and 9 bases lay between the germline ends. The CDR3 DNA follows: TGCGCCAGCAGCCGCGGGACCGATGGCTACACCTTC. The encoded protein is CASSRGTDGYTF.

This rearrangement joins TRBV18 to TRBJ2-7; D possibly matches TRBD1 or TRBD2 (6 bases each). Looked up from germline, CDR1 is KGHSH and CDR2 is LQKENI. V lost 3 bases, J lost 3 bases, and 15 bases lay in between. The CDR3 covers 15 residues. The CDR3 sequence is CASSPDGGPGYEQYF. The CDR3 DNA sequence: TGTGCCAGCTCACCGGACGGGGGCCCAGGCTACGAGCAGTACTTC.

This sequence joins TRBV10-3 and TRBJ1-2, with D possibly being TRBD1 (5 bases). V lost 6 bases to trimming and J lost 7 bases, with 9 bases between them. The CDR3 extends over 11 amino acids. In germline, CDR1 is ENHRY, CDR2 SYGVKD. The CDR3 region has the DNA TGTGCCATCAGGGGGGAGCGTGGCTACACCTTC. Translation gives CAIRGERGYTF.

About this clone: The same CDR3 also results from other DNA sequences found in this sample. This chain links TRBV6-4 with TRBJ2-7, with 8 bases matching TRBD2. Germline V gives CDR1 MRHNA, CDR2 SNTAGT. The CDR3 totals 14 residues. V trimming: 5 bases; J trimming: 3 bases; junction bases outside the gene matches: 6. The DNA for the CDR3 is TGTGCCAGCAGTCCGACTAGCGCAAGCTACGAGCAGTACTTC. It encodes CASSPTSASYEQYF.

With regard to this clone: The same CDR3 arises from other DNA sequences in this sample as well. The CDR3 DNA reads TGTGCCAGCAGCTTAGGCCTAGCGGGGGGAACCTACGAGCAGTACTTC. Translation: CASSLGLAGGTYEQYF. The J gene is TRBJ2-7, the V gene TRBV13; 11 bases align to TRBD2. This CDR3 region has 16 residues. V gave up 0 bases and J gave up 2 bases; unmatched junction bases: 3. The V gene's germline CDR1 is PRHDT and CDR2 FYEKMQ (reference sequence). Looking up the rest from reference TRBV13 and TRBJ2-7 gives the full variable domain: AAGVIQSPRHLIKEKRETATLKCYPIPRHDTVYWYQQGPGQDPQFLISFYEKMQSDKGSIPDRFSAQQFSDYHSELNMSSLELGDSALYFCASSLGLAGGTYEQYFGPGTRLTVT.

This chain uses TRBV12-5 with TRBJ2-7; D is perhaps TRBD1 (5 bases). V was cut by 3 bases and J by 4 bases, with 10 bases left in between. The germline CDR1 and CDR2 sequences are LGHNT and FRNRAP. The CDR3 totals 13 residues. The CDR3, as DNA: TGTGCTAGTGGTTTCGGACAAGAGTACGAGCAGTACTTC. It yields the protein CASGFGQEYEQYF.

This chain connects TRBV4-1 to TRBJ1-3; D remains ambiguous. Per germline, CDR1 MGHRA and CDR2 YSYEKL. Trimming cost V 3 bases and J 0 bases, with 9 bases left between them. The CDR3 extends over 15 amino acids. In DNA, the CDR3 is TGCGCCAGCAGCCAGTCGGTTACCTCTGGAAACACCATATATTTT. It encodes CASSQSVTSGNTIYF.

This chain links TRBV5-6 with TRBJ2-4, with D possibly TRBD1 on 6 matching bases. Germline values: CDR1 SGHDT, CDR2 YYEEEE. V was cut by 3 bases and J by 9 bases, with 10 bases left in between. The CDR3 has 12 amino acids. CDR3 nucleotides: TGTGCCAGCAGCTATGGACAGAGCATTCAGTACTTC. This encodes CASSYGQSIQYF.

The V gene is TRBV6-7, the J gene TRBJ1-4; possibly TRBD1 for D (6 bases). TRBV6-7 is an open reading frame, and its role is uncertain. The CDR3 runs to 16 residues. With 0 bases removed from V and 10 bases from J, the gap between germline ends came to 18 bases. Written as DNA, the CDR3 is TGTGCCAGCAGTTACTCGACGGGGGGTTTACAGGGAAAACTGTTTTTT. Translated: CASSYSTGGLQGKLFF.

This chain joins TRBV9 and TRBJ2-1, with 8 bases aligning to TRBD2. The length of the CDR3 is 16 residues. From germline, CDR1 is SGDLS and CDR2 YYNGEE. V shed 0 bases, J shed 6 bases, and the junction held 8 bases outside the gene matches. CDR3 residues: CASSVAVGGATNEQFF. CDR3 DNA sequence: TGTGCCAGCAGCGTAGCGGTCGGGGGGGCCACCAATGAGCAGTTCTTC.

The chain employs TRBV11-2 and TRBJ2-3; 7 bases align to TRBD2. The CDR3 is 17 amino acids. Trimming took 7 bases from V and 2 from J; bases not matched to a gene: 15. In germline, CDR1 is SGHAT, CDR2 FQNNGV. The CDR3 reads CASNWTSAGLITDTQYF. The CDR3 DNA reads as TGTGCCAGCAACTGGACGTCAGCGGGGCTAATCACAGATACGCAGTATTTT.

The chain uses TRBV10-2 and TRBJ2-2; no clear D gene. The CDR3 is 13 amino acids. Trimming pared 8 bases from V and 4 bases from J, leaving 11 bases between. Germline V gene sequence: CDR1 WSHSY, CDR2 SAAADI. The CDR3 DNA reads TGCGCCAGCCGGTCGGGTGGCACCGGGGAGCTGTTTTTT. Its translation is CASRSGGTGELFF.

This clone was counted between two and nine times. The rearrangement uses TRBV6-6 and TRBJ1-6; tentatively, D is TRBD1 (6 bases). V lost 7 bases and J lost 6, with 10 bases in between. The CDR3 consists of 13 residues. Looked up from germline, CDR1 is MNHNY and CDR2 is SVGAGI (reference sequence). The CDR3 sequence is CASTQGSNSPLHF. DNA for the CDR3: TGTGCCAGCACGCAGGGGTCTAATTCACCCCTCCACTTT.

This rearrangement joins TRBV19 to TRBJ2-5; TRBD1 matches at 8 bases. The CDR3 length is 14 residues. Per the germline V gene, CDR1 is LNHDA and CDR2 is SQIVND (reference sequence). Trimming took 2 bases from V and 5 from J; bases not matched to a gene: 4. The CDR3, as DNA: TGTGCCAGTAGTATACAGGGGGCGGGTGAGACCCAGTACTTC. This encodes CASSIQGAGETQYF.

The DNA for the CDR3 is TGCGCCAGCAGTGAGTCCGTCGCTTCCACCTACAATGAGCAGTTCTTC. This encodes CASSESVASTYNEQFF. The genes are TRBV10-1 and TRBJ2-1, with D uncertain. Germline V CDR1 and CDR2: WNHNN, SYGVQD (reference sequence). V was clipped by 0 bases and J by 2 bases, with 11 bases between them. The CDR3 is 16 amino acids.

This rearrangement joins TRBV9 to TRBJ2-1, with TRBD1 matching over 10 bases. CDR1 SGDLS and CDR2 YYNGEE come from the germline V gene. The length of the CDR3 is 15 residues. J lost 5 bases, V lost 4 bases, and 6 bases had no gene match. In DNA form, the CDR3 reads TGTGCCAGCAGCCCTCCCGGGACAGGGGACAATGAGCAGTTCTTC. Amino acid sequence: CASSPPGTGDNEQFF.

The chain links TRBV5-1 to TRBJ2-5; D is ambiguous. The J call may not be correct, given that the DNA end is closer to TRBJ2-7. CDR1 and CDR2 from the germline V gene are SGHRS and YFSETQ. CDR3 length: 16 amino acids. The CDR3 is CASSLAVDAWAYEQYF. The CDR3 DNA reads TGCGCCAGCAGCTTGGCGGTGGACGCCTGGGCCTACGAGCAGTACTTC.

J is TRBJ1-2 and V is TRBV27, with no clear D. The CDR3 has 15 amino acids. V gave up 3 bases and J gave up 4 bases, with 15 bases separating them. Germline V gene sequence: CDR1 MNHEY, CDR2 SMNVEV (reference sequence). DNA for the CDR3: TGTGCCAGCAGTTTCGGAATAGGTGGTGGCTATGGCTACACCTTC. This encodes CASSFGIGGGYGYTF.

This clone was counted once. The chain has TRBV5-4 and TRBJ2-3; D might be TRBD2 (6 bases). The ends were cut back, 0 bases at V and 2 bases at J, with 13 bases in the middle. Germline lookup yields CDR1 SGHNT and CDR2 YYREEE (reference sequence). CDR3 length: 16 amino acids. The CDR3 DNA reads as TGTGCCAGCAGCTTGGTTCTAGCGAGGGACACAGATACGCAGTATTTT. It specifies CASSLVLARDTDTQYF.

The chain has TRBV7-9 and TRBJ2-3, with TRBD1 identical over 7 bases. Germline CDR1 is SEHNR and CDR2 is FQNEAQ (reference sequence). V trimming: 5 bases; J trimming: 2 bases; junction bases outside the gene matches: 7. The length of the CDR3 is 15 residues. The CDR3 DNA follows: TGTGCCAGCAGCCCGGACAGGAAGGTCACAGATACGCAGTATTTT. Encoded protein: CASSPDRKVTDTQYF.